The entry below describes one T cell receptor beta chain. In its sample, this clonotype was seen many times. What this receptor recognizes is not known. The record has no base qualities; no much larger clone is one base away. Counted from cysteine to phenylalanine, this CDR3 has 14 amino acids. Only CDR3 DNA remains: 42 bases, in frame from the first base. V loses 6 bases, J loses 4 bases, and the germline ends lie 16 bases apart. CDR1 and CDR2 were assigned from the germline V gene (reference sequence) as DFQATT and SNEGSKA. This entry comes from a study of CD8 T cells in ankylosing spondylitis (dated by TCRdb to the late 2010s). Some background on the complete study: The study profiled T cell receptor beta repertoires in healthy donors and ankylosing spondylitis patients to find disease-linked TCR variants. Samples of peripheral blood were taken, and for ankylosing spondylitis patients, synovial fluid was collected as well. The full study cohort comprised 25 ankylosing spondylitis patients and around 100 healthy donors. The study at large found these results: Significant enrichment of the disease-linked clones was reported in matched synovial fluid samples from ankylosing spondylitis patients. A CD8+ phenotype was shown by the disease-linked clones, which were found at relatively low frequencies in peripheral blood. A TCR beta motif made up of several highly homologous amino acid variants appeared to be characteristic of blood from ankylosing spondylitis patients. Some motif variants had previously been reported in the synovial fluid and blood of reactive arthritis patients, which suggests shared mechanisms of disease initiation.

Sequencing relied on an Illumina HiSeq 2500. Quantitative 5'-RACE with molecular barcodes was the method used to prepare the TCR beta libraries. The authors' analysis ran thus. To identify disease-linked TCR variants, a new computational method was used, one built on a probabilistic model of VDJ rearrangement. TCRdb reworked the public reads: Q25 trimming with fastp, MiXCR clone assembly, productive beta chains retained. Every entry covers one CDR3 protein and lists the most common genes and DNA from its rows. The V and J calls and clone size are TCRdb's, not the authors'. For this sample the table gives around 250,000 distinct CDR3 sequences, of which about 10% were detected only once. The ten largest make up roughly 6.8% of the sample.

The rearrangement joined TRBV20-1 to TRBJ2-1; no D segment can be confidently identified. Sequenced material: blood, either unsorted or a sorted T cell fraction (not recorded which). This clonotype was sampled from a male donor with ankylosing spondylitis or in good health (not recorded which). The base sequence is TGCAGTGCCAAATATGCAAACCTATACAATGAGCAGTTCTTC. It translates as CSAKYANLYNEQFF.